A selection of T cell receptor beta chains follows, all from one sample in a study of T cells in Graves' hyperthyroidism and ophthalmopathy. Each CDR3 protein gets one entry after TCRdb re-called the multiplex PCR reads with MiXCR. Here the sample spans approximately 710,000 distinct CDR3 sequences, around 15% being singletons. Input material: blood. These receptors were collected from a man aged 45-60 years with Graves' hyperthyroidism. CDR3s include the opening cysteine and the closing phenylalanine or tryptophan. The order of the fields is D gene, V gene, J gene, clone size, CDR3 protein, CDR3 DNA. D genes are given only for firm matches. Some rows mark clone size as missing; the rest say once, few, many or name a class of expanded clone.

D: NA
V: TRBV9
J: TRBJ1-1
size: NA
CDR3: CASSPRTRMNTEAFF
DNA: TGTGCCAGCAGCCCTAGGACACGAATGAACACTGAAGCTTTCTTT

D: NA
V: TRBV6-5
J: TRBJ2-3
size: NA
CDR3: CASSSLLGTDTQYF
DNA: TGTGCCAGCAGTTCGCTATTAGGTACAGATACGCAGTATTTT

D: TRBD2
V: TRBV10-2
J: TRBJ2-1
size: few
CDR3: CASSEAGGSNNEQFF
DNA: TGCGCCAGCAGTGAGGCGGGAGGAAGTAACAATGAGCAGTTCTTC

D: TRBD1
V: TRBV20-1
J: TRBJ2-7
size: few
CDR3: CSARALGTVSYEQYF
DNA: TGCAGTGCTAGAGCTTTAGGGACAGTGTCCTACGAGCAGTACTTC

D: TRBD1
V: TRBV18
J: TRBJ1-3
size: NA
CDR3: CASKQTGTSGNTIYF
DNA: TGTGCCAGCAAACAGACAGGGACCTCTGGAAACACCATATATTTT

D: TRBD1
V: TRBV7-9
J: TRBJ1-1
size: few
CDR3: CASSLYGDRGAFF
DNA: TGTGCCAGCAGCTTATATGGGGACAGGGGTGCTTTCTTT

D: NA
V: TRBV30
J: TRBJ2-1
size: many
CDR3: CAWSPYNEQFF
DNA: TGTGCCTGGAGTCCGTACAATGAGCAGTTCTTC

D: NA
V: TRBV6-2/TRBV6-3
J: TRBJ1-6
size: NA
CDR3: CASRGSDNSPLHF
DNA: TGTGCCAGCAGGGGGTCCGATAATTCACCCCTCCACTTT

D: TRBD2
V: TRBV5-1
J: TRBJ2-2
size: NA
CDR3: CASGLAATNTGELFF
DNA: TGCGCCAGCGGGCTAGCGGCGACAAACACCGGGGAGCTGTTTTTT

D: NA
V: TRBV11-2
J: TRBJ2-1
size: many
CDR3: CASRQVSGQYNEQFF
DNA: TGTGCCAGCAGGCAGGTCAGCGGGCAATACAATGAGCAGTTCTTC

D: TRBD2
V: TRBV24-1
J: TRBJ2-1
size: NA
CDR3: CATSDPTSASYNEQFF
DNA: TGTGCCACCAGTGACCCCACTAGCGCCTCTTACAATGAGCAGTTCTTC

D: NA
V: TRBV5-6
J: TRBJ1-1
size: many
CDR3: CASSPQGFEAEAFF
DNA: TGTGCCAGCAGCCCACAGGGCTTTGAGGCTGAAGCTTTCTTT

D: TRBD1
V: TRBV4-2
J: TRBJ1-2
size: NA
CDR3: CASSQRDRGHYGYTF
DNA: TGTGCCAGCAGCCAGCGGGACAGGGGACACTATGGCTACACCTTC

D: TRBD2
V: TRBV7-2
J: TRBJ2-1
size: few
CDR3: CAGSPLRLWTSGARDEQFF
DNA: TGTGCCGGCAGCCCCCTGCGCCTCTGGACTAGCGGGGCTAGGGATGAGCAGTTCTTC

D: TRBD1
V: TRBV3-1
J: TRBJ1-1
size: many
CDR3: CASSQGTGGYTEAFF
DNA: TGTGCCAGCAGCCAAGGGACAGGGGGCTACACTGAAGCTTTCTTT

D: NA
V: TRBV9
J: TRBJ1-1
size: few
CDR3: CASSVDGAHPEAFF
DNA: TGTGCCAGCAGCGTAGATGGGGCACATCCTGAAGCTTTCTTT